The 29 T cell receptor beta chains in this list originate from one sample, sequenced in a study of regulatory T cells in long-lasting Graves disease. The time point was: newly diagnosed GD, antithyroid drugs for less than 3 months. PBMC-extracted RNA yielded the TCR library. Construction of TCR beta libraries relied on iRepertoire HTBI primers and on Arm-PCR targeting CDR3 regions. In TCRdb, the multiplex PCR reads were re-called with MiXCR into one record per CDR3 protein. Of around 420,000 distinct CDR3 sequences in the sample, around 15% were seen once. The input for sequencing was peripheral blood mononuclear cells (PBMCs), taken at new diagnosis, from a patient treated with antithyroid drugs. The receptors originated from a female donor with Graves disease.

The V gene is TRBV30, the J gene TRBJ2-7; 8 bases line up with TRBD2. This CDR3 has 14 amino acids. Losses at the gene ends were 2 bases for V and 0 bases for J; bases not matched to a gene: 3. The germline V gene encodes CDR1 GTSNPN and CDR2 SVGIG (reference sequence). The CDR3 region is CAWSPGGSSYEQYF. The CDR3 nucleotides read TGTGCCTGGAGTCCGGGGGGGAGCTCCTACGAGCAGTACTTC.

This clonotype appeared many times. This sequence joins TRBV27 and TRBJ1-5; TRBD1 matches at 8 bases. Germline CDR1 and CDR2: MNHEY and SMNVEV (reference sequence). The V and J ends lost 5 bases and 2 bases, in that order; junction bases with no gene match: 11. CDR3 length: 17 residues. CDR3 nucleotide sequence: TGTGCCAGCAGTCCTAAGACAGGGGTTGGGGGCAATCAGCCCCAGCATTTT. This translates into CASSPKTGVGGNQPQHF.

The rearrangement joins TRBV28 to TRBJ2-4, with D perhaps matching TRBD2 (5 bases). CDR3 length: 18 residues. Germline CDR1 reads MDHEN; CDR2 reads SYDVKM. V lost 6 bases to trimming and J lost 3 bases, with 24 bases between them. The DNA of the CDR3 is TGTGCCAGCAGAAGAGGACTGAATCTGCCCTTGGGCAAAAACATTCAGTACTTC. It is translated as CASRRGLNLPLGKNIQYF.

This clonotype has a single count. The chain has TRBV20-1 and TRBJ1-6; a weak D match, TRBD1 (5 bases). This CDR3 spans 16 amino acids. Trimming pared 6 bases from V and 5 bases from J, leaving 20 bases between. Germline assignment: CDR1 DFQATT and CDR2 SNEGSKA (reference sequence). This chain's CDR3 is CSAPTTGGVHNSPLHF. CDR3 sequence (DNA): TGCAGTGCACCCACGACCGGGGGGGTTCATAATTCACCCCTCCACTTT.

This clonotype showed up many times. V is TRBV19 and J is TRBJ1-5; D is ambiguous. Trimming left V 4 bases short and J 0 bases short, with 7 bases between. Germline values: CDR1 LNHDA, CDR2 SQIVND (reference sequence). This CDR3 comprises 14 residues. The DNA for the CDR3 is TGTGCCAGTAGTAGGTCCCTTAGCAATCAGCCCCAGCATTTT. The encoded protein is CASSRSLSNQPQHF.

This clonotype was picked up many times. The J gene is TRBJ2-5, the V gene TRBV29-1; no definite D call. The CDR3 runs 13 residues. V dropped 2 bases and J dropped 2 bases, with 9 bases sitting between them. In germline, CDR1 is SQVTM, CDR2 ANQGSEA. The CDR3 region is CSVERSGQETQYF. The CDR3 nucleotides read TGCAGCGTTGAAAGATCAGGTCAAGAGACCCAGTACTTC. The whole variable domain, remainder taken from reference TRBV29-1 and TRBJ2-5, is SAVISQKPSRDICQRGTSLTIQCQVDSQVTMMFWYRQQPGQSLTLIATANQGSEATYESGFVIDKFPISRPNLTFSTLTVSNMSPEDSSIYLCSVERSGQETQYFGPGTRLLVL.

About this clonotype itself: One base away lies a much larger clone, so this may be a sequencing read error. The chain couples TRBV27 to TRBJ2-5; D is undetermined. Trimming stripped 1 base from V and 5 bases from J, with 5 bases between. The CDR3 covers 12 residues. The germline V gene has CDR1 MNHEY and CDR2 SMNVEV (reference sequence). The CDR3 DNA follows: TGTGCCAGCAGTTTATTTGGGGAGACCCAGTACTTC. Its translation is CASSLFGETQYF.

This chain connects TRBV20-1 to TRBJ2-1, with TRBD1 as a possible D gene (6 bases). The CDR3 is 17 amino acids. Germline V CDR1 and CDR2: DFQATT, SNEGSKA (reference sequence). The germline V and J ends were trimmed by 3 bases and 0 bases, with 18 bases remaining between them. CDR3 DNA sequence: TGCAGTGCTAGTAGGCAGGGGCCCTCCAGCTCCTACAATGAGCAGTTCTTC. This codes for CSASRQGPSSSYNEQFF.

This clonotype was detected many times. This chain uses TRBV6-2 or TRBV6-3 with TRBJ2-1, with 14 positions matching TRBD2. With 7 bases clipped from V and 0 bases from J, the junction kept 8 bases outside the gene matches. Looked up from germline, CDR1 is MNHEY and CDR2 is SVGEGT. This CDR3 is 18 amino acids long. The CDR3 nucleotides are TGTGCCAGCACCCCGACTAGCGGGAGGGGGAGCTCCTACAATGAGCAGTTCTTC. Translated: CASTPTSGRGSSYNEQFF.

This clonotype was seen many times. The CDR3 DNA follows: TGTGCCAGCAGTTCGGAGATTAAAATGAACACTGAAGCTTTCTTT. It encodes CASSSEIKMNTEAFF. The chain recombines TRBV12-3 or TRBV12-4 with TRBJ1-1, with D hard to call. The CDR3 contains 15 residues. The V and J ends lost 4 bases and 0 bases respectively, with 12 bases between them.

This clonotype was seen repeatedly, ten times or more. CDR3 amino acids: CASSFGLSDKNIQYF. The CDR3 nucleotides are TGTGCCAGCAGCTTCGGACTGTCAGACAAAAACATTCAGTACTTC. V gene TRBV2 combines with J gene TRBJ2-4, with D possibly matching TRBD2 (5 bases). Germline assignment: CDR1 SNHLY and CDR2 FYNNEI. Trimming pared 6 bases from V and 3 bases from J, leaving 15 bases between. CDR3 length equals 15 residues.

This clonotype was found many times. The gene calls are TRBV20-1 and TRBJ2-3; D is perhaps TRBD1 (5 bases). CDR1 and CDR2 from the germline V gene are DFQATT and SNEGSKA (reference sequence). The CDR3 extends over 15 amino acids. The V and J ends lost 0 bases and 6 bases respectively, with 16 bases between them. The CDR3: CSARDLGQGADTQYF. In nucleotides, the CDR3 is TGCAGTGCTAGAGATCTTGGACAAGGAGCCGATACGCAGTATTTT.

This clonotype was seen ten or more times. This rearrangement joins TRBV7-3 to TRBJ2-1; 9 nucleotides match TRBD2. Germline loops: CDR1 SGHTA, CDR2 FQGTGA. J gave up 7 bases and V 4 bases, and 11 bases lay outside the gene matches. This CDR3 is built from 16 residues. CDR3 protein: CASSSRGGRAVNEQFF. CDR3 sequence (DNA): TGTGCCAGCAGCTCCCGCGGCGGGAGGGCCGTTAATGAGCAGTTCTTC.

The chain employs TRBV6-2 or TRBV6-3 and TRBJ2-1, with D perhaps TRBD1 or TRBD2 (5 bases each). V was pared by 6 bases and J by 10 bases, with 22 bases between. The CDR3 is 15 amino acids. Germline CDR1 reads MNHEY; CDR2 reads SVGEGT. CDR3 nucleotides: TGTGCCAGCAGGGGACCATTTTCCCGCTTCCCAGAGCAGTTCTTC. It yields the protein CASRGPFSRFPEQFF.

In the case of this clonotype: This could be a read error, since a much larger clone is one nucleotide away. This chain uses TRBV3-1 with TRBJ2-4, with D possibly TRBD2 on 6 matching bases. Germline CDR1 LGHDT, CDR2 YNNKEL (reference sequence). V was trimmed by 1 base and J by 3 bases, leaving 13 bases between them. The CDR3 has 16 residues. The CDR3 nucleotides are TGTGCCAGCAGCCAAGTGGGGAGGTCGGACAAAAACATTCAGTACTTC. Its protein is CASSQVGRSDKNIQYF. Supplemented by reference TRBV3-1 and TRBJ2-4, the full variable domain reads DTAVSQTPKYLVTQMGNDKSIKCEQNLGHDTMYWYKQDSKKFLKIMFSYNNKELIINETVPNRFSPKSPDKAHLNLHINSLELGDSAVYFCASSQVGRSDKNIQYFGAGTRLSVL.

This clonotype has a count of ten or more. The chain employs TRBV3-1 and TRBJ1-1; possibly TRBD1 for D (6 bases). Trimming removed 3 bases at V and 5 bases at J, with 13 bases between. The CDR3 is made up of 14 amino acids. Germline V gene lookup returns CDR1 LGHDT and CDR2 YNNKEL (reference sequence). CDR3 amino acids: CASSQDSQRTEAFF. CDR3 coding DNA: TGTGCCAGCAGCCAGGACAGCCAGAGGACTGAAGCTTTCTTT.

This clonotype was seen ten or more times. The chain has TRBV27 and TRBJ2-1, with unresolved D. Germline V gives CDR1 MNHEY, CDR2 SMNVEV (reference sequence). The CDR3 covers 14 residues. V was shortened by 7 bases and J by 5 bases, with 15 bases between the two germline ends. CDR3 loop: CASIISKGHNEQFF. Here the CDR3 DNA reads TGTGCCAGCATAATCAGCAAGGGCCACAATGAGCAGTTCTTC.

This clonotype was seen a few times. The chain employs TRBV27 and TRBJ1-6; D is ambiguous. The CDR3 is 13 amino acids. Germline lookup yields CDR1 MNHEY and CDR2 SMNVEV (reference sequence). The V and J ends lost 5 bases and 6 bases respectively, with 8 bases between them. The CDR3 protein is CASSAGFNSPLHF. The CDR3 nucleotides are TGTGCCAGCAGTGCAGGATTTAATTCACCCCTCCACTTT.

This clonotype was recorded a few times. V and J are TRBV20-1 and TRBJ2-3; 8 nucleotides align to TRBD2. Germline lookup yields CDR1 DFQATT and CDR2 SNEGSKA (reference sequence). The CDR3 runs 14 residues. After removal of 4 bases from V and 4 bases from J, the junction contained 7 bases not matched to a gene. As DNA, the CDR3 is TGCAGTGCTAACCTCGGGGGGGCCCCAGATACGCAGTATTTT. It yields the protein CSANLGGAPDTQYF.

At least ten counts were recorded for this clonotype. V gene TRBV27 combines with J gene TRBJ2-1, with 10 bases aligning to TRBD2. J lost 5 bases, V lost 5 bases, and 6 bases had no gene match. The CDR3 is 15 amino acids. CDR1 is MNHEY, CDR2 SMNVEV, per germline (reference sequence). In nucleotides, the CDR3 is TGTGCCAGCAGTCACTGGACTAGCGGCCACAATGAGCAGTTCTTC. As protein: CASSHWTSGHNEQFF.

Regarding this clonotype: Germline is not matched at one junction end, which may reflect a read error. V and J are TRBV3-1 and TRBJ1-1, with D tentatively TRBD1 (5 bases). Germline loops: CDR1 LGHDT, CDR2 YNNKEL (reference sequence). The CDR3 consists of 12 residues. As DNA, the CDR3 is TGTGCCAGCGGCCATGGGGGGACTGAAGCTTTCTTT. It specifies CASGHGGTEAFF. The full variable domain, with the rest looked up from reference TRBV3-1 and TRBJ1-1, is DTAVSQTPKYLVTQMGNDKSIKCEQNLGHDTMYWYKQDSKKFLKIMFSYNNKELIINETVPNRFSPKSPDKAHLNLHINSLELGDSAVYFCASGHGGTEAFFGQGTRLTVV.

The V and J genes are TRBV4-1 and TRBJ1-1; 7 nucleotides align to TRBD1. V lost 1 base to trimming and J lost 5 bases; unmatched junction nucleotides: 7. CDR3 length: 15 amino acids. Germline assignment: CDR1 MGHRA and CDR2 YSYEKL. CDR3 region: CASSQVTIRGTEAFF. DNA of the CDR3: TGCGCCAGCAGCCAAGTCACAATCAGGGGGACTGAAGCTTTCTTT.

This clonotype was detected only a few times. This rearrangement joins TRBV19 to TRBJ2-3; D may be TRBD1 (5 bases). There are 15 residues in the CDR3. Germline loops: CDR1 LNHDA, CDR2 SQIVND (reference sequence). Trimming took off 3 bases at V and 3 bases at J, with 13 bases between the two ends. The CDR3 bases are TGTGCCAGTAGTATTCAGGGCTTAGAGACAGATACGCAGTATTTT. Its translation is CASSIQGLETDTQYF.

The table lists this clonotype with many counts. The J gene is TRBJ2-5, the V gene TRBV19; 8 bases line up with TRBD1. From germline, CDR1 is LNHDA and CDR2 SQIVND (reference sequence). V was pared by 6 bases and J by 6 bases, with 6 bases of the junction left unmatched. CDR3 size: 13 residues. CDR3 bases: TGTGCCAGTAGCGACAGGGGTCCGAAGACCCAGTACTTC. Protein product: CASSDRGPKTQYF.

This clonotype appeared once. This chain links TRBV29-1 with TRBJ2-1, with D unclear. Trimming shortened V by 3 bases and J by 4 bases, and 7 bases separated the two germline ends. The CDR3 is 12 amino acids. Germline CDR1 is SQVTM and CDR2 is ANQGSEA. This CDR3 is CSVEYQYNEQFF. The CDR3 nucleotides read TGCAGCGTTGAGTATCAATACAATGAGCAGTTCTTC.

Ten or more counts support this clonotype. The genes are TRBV5-1 and TRBJ2-2; D call uncertain. This CDR3 is built from 15 residues. The ends were cut back, 0 bases at V and 5 bases at J, with 11 bases in the middle. In germline, CDR1 is SGHRS, CDR2 YFSETQ. The DNA of the CDR3 is TGCGCCAGCAGCTTGGGGGTCAGCAGGACCGGGGAGCTGTTTTTT. Protein: CASSLGVSRTGELFF.

This clonotype was counted a few times. The chain couples TRBV12-3 or TRBV12-4 to TRBJ2-2; TRBD1 agrees at 7 bases. The CDR3 has 17 residues. Unmatched junction bases numbered 20, after V lost 6 bases and J lost 10 bases. The CDR3 protein is CASSPKQGNSRIEELFF. The CDR3 nucleotides read TGTGCCAGCAGCCCAAAACAGGGGAACTCCAGAATAGAGGAGCTGTTTTTT.

This clonotype has more than one count but fewer than ten. The rearrangement uses TRBV5-6 and TRBJ2-1; 9 nucleotides match TRBD1. Germline trimming cut 2 bases from V and 4 bases from J; bases unmatched to any gene: 4. Germline V lookup: CDR1 SGHDT, CDR2 YYEEEE. The CDR3 contains 15 residues. The CDR3 DNA sequence: TGTGCCAGCAGCTTCCGGGACAGGGCTTACAATGAGCAGTTCTTC. Its protein product is CASSFRDRAYNEQFF.

In this sample, this clonotype turned up many times. This chain joins TRBV6-1 and TRBJ2-7, with TRBD1 matching over 7 bases. J gave up 3 bases and V 5 bases, and 10 bases lay outside the gene matches. The germline V gene encodes CDR1 MNHNS and CDR2 SASEGT. The CDR3 loop spans 15 amino acids. DNA for the CDR3: TGTGCCAGCAGTCCAGGGACAGTGGAAGTCTACGAGCAGTACTTC. Protein product: CASSPGTVEVYEQYF.